These 22 T cell receptor beta chains share one sample of origin, sequenced in a study of OX40 agonist ivuxolimab in advanced cancers. Assay used: immunoSEQ multiplex PCR; TCRdb lists only in-frame clones, some missing. The sample comprises 40,000 or so clones, approximately 80% of which are singletons, and approximately 37% rests with the top ten. This sample comprised CD4+ or CD8+ T cells sorted from blood, obtained in a trial of the OX40 agonist ivuxolimab. Receptors were obtained from an adult with an advanced solid tumor such as melanoma, head and neck, liver or kidney cancer.

The chain uses TRBV28 and TRBJ2-1; 9 bases fit TRBD2. The ends lost 5 bases at V and 8 bases at J; junction bases unmatched: 10. The CDR3 totals 15 residues. The germline V gene encodes CDR1 MDHEN and CDR2 SYDVKM. This chain's CDR3 is CASSQSSGGGDEQFF. CDR3 coding DNA: TGTGCCAGCAGTCAGAGTAGCGGGGGAGGCGATGAGCAGTTCTTC.

This sequence joins TRBV7-9 and TRBJ2-1; D remains unclear. With 5 bases removed from V and 8 bases from J, the gap between germline ends came to 16 bases. Germline V CDR1 and CDR2: SEHNR, FQNEAQ (reference sequence). The CDR3 sequence is 14 residues long. As DNA, the CDR3 is TGTGCCAGCAGCCGCACGGATACGGCGGATGAGCAGTTCTTC. Its translation is CASSRTDTADEQFF.

The chain is built from TRBV5-4 and TRBJ2-3, with 10 nucleotides matching TRBD2. With V trimmed by 3 bases and J by 4 bases, 11 bases remained unmatched. The length of the CDR3 is 17 residues. CDR1 and CDR2 (germline): SGHNT, YYREEE (reference sequence). CDR3 DNA sequence: TGTGCCAGCAGCTCGGCCGGGGAGCGGGGGGGCGCAGATACGCAGTATTTT. This codes for CASSSAGERGGADTQYF.

CDR3 DNA: TGTGCCAGCAGCCGCCGGGACACTTACAATGAGCAGTTCTTC. This translates into CASSRRDTYNEQFF. The V and J genes are TRBV7-9 and TRBJ2-1; perhaps TRBD1 as D (6 bases). The germline gives CDR1 SEHNR, CDR2 FQNEAQ (reference sequence). V shed 5 bases and J shed 4 bases, with 12 bases lying between them. The CDR3 covers 14 residues.

This sequence joins TRBV19 and TRBJ1-3, with D uncertain. V gave up 5 bases and J gave up 0 bases, with 11 bases separating them. Germline V CDR1 and CDR2: LNHDA, SQIVND (reference sequence). This CDR3 region has 15 residues. The CDR3 sequence is CASSSTEASGNTIYF. The DNA of the CDR3 is TGTGCCAGTAGTTCAACAGAGGCCTCTGGAAACACCATATATTTT. The variable domain in full, completed from reference TRBV19 and TRBJ1-3, reads DGGITQSPKYLFRKEGQNVTLSCEQNLNHDAMYWYRQDPGQGLRLIYYSQIVNDFQKGDIAEGYSVSREKKESFPLTVTSAQKNPTAFYLCASSSTEASGNTIYFGEGSWLTVV.

The CDR3 DNA reads as TGTGCCAGCGGAGATACAGGGGGAGCGGTCCACGAGCAGTACTTC. Residues: CASGDTGGAVHEQYF. This rearrangement joins TRBV11-2 to TRBJ2-7; 8 bases fit TRBD1. With 8 bases clipped from V and 5 bases from J, the junction kept 14 bases outside the gene matches. This CDR3 contains 15 residues. The germline gives CDR1 SGHAT, CDR2 FQNNGV. Combining the CDR3 with reference TRBV11-2 and TRBJ2-7 gives the whole variable domain EAGVAQSPRYKIIEKRQSVAFWCNPISGHATLYWYQQILGQGPKLLIQFQNNGVVDDSQLPKDRFSAERLKGVDSTLKIQPAKLEDSAVYLCASGDTGGAVHEQYFGPGTRLTVT.

As regards this clone: One end of the junction fails to match germline, which may point to a read error. The chain links TRBV30 to TRBJ1-6; unclear D gene. CDR1 and CDR2 (germline): GTSNPN, SVGIG (reference sequence). The CDR3 covers 15 residues. CDR3 in DNA: TGTGCCTGGAGCTACAGCCAGCTCTATAACTCACCCCTCCACTTT. It translates to CAWSYSQLYNSPLHF.

This CDR3 reads CASSDHSYEQYF. DNA of the CDR3: TGTGCCAGCAGCGACCACTCCTACGAGCAGTACTTC. The chain has TRBV2 and TRBJ2-7; no clear D. This CDR3 contains 12 residues. In germline, CDR1 is SNHLY, CDR2 FYNNEI. V was pared by 6 bases and J by 0 bases, with 6 bases between.

This sequence joins TRBV6-5 and TRBJ2-3, with TRBD2 as a possible D gene (6 bases). The CDR3 extends over 15 amino acids. Germline assignment: CDR1 MNHEY and CDR2 SVGAGI. Trimming cost V 5 bases and J 1 base, with 13 bases left between them. The CDR3 DNA reads TGTGCCAGCAGTCACGTGCGGGACGGCACAGATACGCAGTATTTT. It specifies CASSHVRDGTDTQYF.

This clone was observed once. The V gene is TRBV30, the J gene TRBJ2-3, with a tentative D call TRBD2 (6 bases). Germline values: CDR1 GTSNPN, CDR2 SVGIG (reference sequence). V dropped 0 bases and J dropped 3 bases, with 16 bases sitting between them. The CDR3 extends over 16 amino acids. The CDR3 DNA reads as TGTGCCTGGAGTGTAGGTGGAGCGCGGGGAACAGATACGCAGTATTTT. Its protein product is CAWSVGGARGTDTQYF.

In DNA, the CDR3 is TGTGCCAGCAGTCCTTACGACAGGGGGCCGGGCTACACCTTC. It specifies CASSPYDRGPGYTF. The chain combines TRBV28 with TRBJ1-2, with TRBD1 matching 10 bases. CDR1 is MDHEN, CDR2 SYDVKM, per germline. J was trimmed by 8 bases and V by 5 bases; bases with no gene match: 8. The CDR3 covers 14 residues.

In nucleotides, the CDR3 is TGTGCCAGCAGTGTCCGGGACAGCACAGATACGCAGTATTTT. It is translated as CASSVRDSTDTQYF. The gene calls are TRBV6-4 and TRBJ2-3; D is perhaps TRBD1 or TRBD2 (5 bases each). V lost 4 bases and J lost 0, with 8 bases in between. This CDR3 has 14 amino acids. The germline V gene has CDR1 MRHNA and CDR2 SNTAGT.

V and J are TRBV7-3 and TRBJ2-3; D may be TRBD1 or TRBD2 (5 bases each). CDR3 size: 15 residues. V shed 1 base and J shed 2 bases, with 10 bases lying between them. In germline, CDR1 is SGHTA, CDR2 FQGTGA. The CDR3 sequence is CASSLRGRHTDTQYF. CDR3 nucleotide sequence: TGTGCCAGCAGCTTAAGGGGACGACACACAGATACGCAGTATTTT.

The chain carries TRBV30 and TRBJ1-4, with D possibly being TRBD1 (6 bases). Germline loops: CDR1 GTSNPN, CDR2 SVGIG (reference sequence). This CDR3 comprises 12 residues. The CDR3 nucleotides read TGTGTAGGGACAAGACGTAATGAAAAACTGTTTTTT. Its translation: CVGTRRNEKLFF.

V is TRBV28 and J is TRBJ1-2, with 8 nucleotides matching TRBD1. Looked up from germline, CDR1 is MDHEN and CDR2 is SYDVKM. The V and J ends lost 5 bases and 8 bases, in that order; junction bases with no gene match: 10. The CDR3 has 14 residues. The CDR3 DNA follows: TGTGCCAGCAGTACTTCAGGGGGCTTACAGGGCTACACCTTC. Translating gives CASSTSGGLQGYTF.

This clone was counted between two and nine times. This chain uses TRBV11-2 with TRBJ2-4; the D is unclear. The germline V gene encodes CDR1 SGHAT and CDR2 FQNNGV. The CDR3 runs to 13 residues. Trimming cost V 3 bases and J 1 base, with 4 bases left between them. Here the CDR3 reads CASSFRAKNIQYF. CDR3 DNA: TGTGCCAGCAGCTTCAGGGCCAAAAACATTCAGTACTTC.

The V and J genes are TRBV15 and TRBJ1-1; tentative D call: TRBD1 (5 bases). Per germline, CDR1 LNHNV and CDR2 YYDKDF (reference sequence). The CDR3 is 14 amino acids. V lost 3 bases and J lost 10, with 18 bases in between. For the CDR3, the DNA is TGTGCCACCAGCAGGGGGGGAACGGTCGGATTAGCTTTCTTT. This translates into CATSRGGTVGLAFF.

The gene calls are TRBV5-1 and TRBJ1-2; the match to TRBD1 covers 7 bases. The CDR3 sequence is 13 residues long. The J segment lost 8 bases and the V segment lost 3 bases, leaving 7 bases of the junction unmatched. The V gene's germline CDR1 is SGHRS and CDR2 YFSETQ. The CDR3 loop reads CASSSDRVRGYTF. The DNA of the CDR3 is TGCGCCAGCAGCTCCGACAGGGTGCGGGGCTACACCTTC.

The chain links TRBV7-9 to TRBJ2-3; 10 positions match TRBD2. J was trimmed by 5 bases and V by 5 bases; bases with no gene match: 7. Germline lookup yields CDR1 SEHNR and CDR2 FQNEAQ (reference sequence). The CDR3 has 15 residues. The CDR3 DNA reads as TGTGCCAGCAGCCCCAGCGGGAGGGCCGGAGATACGCAGTATTTT. Residues: CASSPSGRAGDTQYF.

The table lists this clone with a few counts. The rearrangement links TRBV6-1 to TRBJ2-1, with 9 bases that match TRBD2. Trimming at V came to 3 bases and at J to 7 bases, leaving 4 bases not matched to a gene. Germline assignment: CDR1 MNHNS and CDR2 SASEGT. There are 14 residues in the CDR3. The CDR3 coding sequence is TGTGCCAGCAGTGATGGCGGGGGGGGGAATGAGCAGTTCTTC. This gives the protein CASSDGGGGNEQFF.

The J gene is TRBJ1-2, the V gene TRBV4-1, with TRBD1 matching over 8 bases. Losses at the gene ends were 2 bases for V and 5 bases for J; bases not matched to a gene: 16. The CDR3 sequence is 18 residues long. Germline loops: CDR1 MGHRA, CDR2 YSYEKL. Written as DNA, the CDR3 is TGCGCCAGCAGCCAACAAACAGGGGGAACGGGCCAGTTGTATGGCTACACCTTC. This translates into CASSQQTGGTGQLYGYTF.

The V call is TRBV11-2, the J call TRBJ2-7; 9 bases line up with TRBD1. After removal of 1 base from V and 0 bases from J, the junction contained 10 bases not matched to a gene. The CDR3 loop spans 18 amino acids. Germline V gene lookup returns CDR1 SGHAT and CDR2 FQNNGV. DNA of the CDR3: TGTGCCAGCAGCTTAGGAATTGGGACAGGGAAGATCTCCTACGAGCAGTACTTC. The encoded protein is CASSLGIGTGKISYEQYF.